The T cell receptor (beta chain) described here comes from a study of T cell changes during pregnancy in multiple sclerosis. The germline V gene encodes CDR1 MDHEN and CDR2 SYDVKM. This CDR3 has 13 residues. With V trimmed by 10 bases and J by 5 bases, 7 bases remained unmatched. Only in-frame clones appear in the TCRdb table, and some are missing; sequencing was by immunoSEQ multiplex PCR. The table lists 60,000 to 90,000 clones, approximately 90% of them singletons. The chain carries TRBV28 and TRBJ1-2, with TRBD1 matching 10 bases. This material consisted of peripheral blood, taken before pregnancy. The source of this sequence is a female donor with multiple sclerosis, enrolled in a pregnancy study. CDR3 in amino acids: CATVRQGAYGYTF. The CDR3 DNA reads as TGTGCCACCGTGAGACAGGGGGCATATGGCTACACCTTC.